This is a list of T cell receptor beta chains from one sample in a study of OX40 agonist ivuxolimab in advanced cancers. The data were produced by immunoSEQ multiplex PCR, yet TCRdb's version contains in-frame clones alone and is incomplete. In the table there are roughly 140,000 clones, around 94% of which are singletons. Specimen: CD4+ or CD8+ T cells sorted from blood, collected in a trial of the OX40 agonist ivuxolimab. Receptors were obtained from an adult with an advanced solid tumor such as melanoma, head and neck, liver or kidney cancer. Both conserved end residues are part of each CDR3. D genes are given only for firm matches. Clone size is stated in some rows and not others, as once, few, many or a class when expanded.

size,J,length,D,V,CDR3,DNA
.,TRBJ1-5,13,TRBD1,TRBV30,CAWGQGAGQPQHF,TGTGCCTGGGGACAGGGGGCAGGTCAGCCCCAGCATTTT
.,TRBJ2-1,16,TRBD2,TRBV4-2,CASSPGTSGRYNEQFF,TGTGCCAGCAGCCCTGGGACTAGCGGGCGCTACAATGAGCAGTTCTTC
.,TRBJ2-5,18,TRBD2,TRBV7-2,CASSPRLAGPTREETQYF,TGTGCCAGCAGCCCCCGGTTAGCGGGGCCGACTAGGGAAGAGACCCAGTACTTC
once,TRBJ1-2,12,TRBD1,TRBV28,CASSTGVYGYTF,TGTGCCAGCAGTACAGGGGTCTATGGCTACACCTTC
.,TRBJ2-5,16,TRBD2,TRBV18,CASSPPGLAGVETQYF,TGTGCCAGCTCACCACCGGGACTAGCGGGGGTGGAGACCCAGTACTTC
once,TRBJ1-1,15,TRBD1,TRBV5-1,CASSVTGGENTEAFF,TGCGCCAGCAGCGTCACAGGGGGCGAGAACACTGAAGCTTTCTTT
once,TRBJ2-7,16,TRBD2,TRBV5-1,CASSSTGRSGTYEQYF,TGCGCCAGCAGCTCTACGGGAAGGAGCGGGACCTACGAGCAGTACTTC
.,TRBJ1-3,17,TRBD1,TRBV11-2,CASSPTGGRSTGNTIYF,TGTGCCAGCAGCCCTACAGGGGGCAGATCGACTGGAAACACCATATATTTT
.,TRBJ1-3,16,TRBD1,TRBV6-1,CASSEAGQGGGNTIYF,TGTGCCAGCAGTGAAGCCGGACAGGGGGGTGGAAACACCATATATTTT
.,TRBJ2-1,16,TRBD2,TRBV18,CASSPEAGVSYNEQFF,TGTGCCAGCTCACCCGAAGCGGGAGTTTCCTACAATGAGCAGTTCTTC
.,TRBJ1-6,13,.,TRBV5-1,CASSLAGEAPLHF,TGCGCCAGCAGCTTGGCCGGGGAAGCACCCCTCCACTTT
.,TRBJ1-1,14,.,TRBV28,CASSLLDKSTEAFF,TGTGCCAGCAGTTTATTGGACAAGAGCACTGAAGCTTTCTTT
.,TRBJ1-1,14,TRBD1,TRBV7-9,CASSFGQGDTEAFF,TGTGCCAGCAGCTTTGGACAGGGAGACACTGAAGCTTTCTTT
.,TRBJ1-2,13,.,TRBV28,CASSPSDFYGYTF,TGTGCCAGCAGTCCCTCCGACTTTTATGGCTACACCTTC
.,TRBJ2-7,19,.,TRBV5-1,CASSPLGASRAVRAYEQYF,TGCGCCAGCAGCCCATTGGGGGCCAGCCGGGCGGTTAGGGCCTACGAGCAGTACTTC